This T cell receptor beta chain was identified in a study of T cell responses to AZD1222 COVID-19 vaccine (dated by TCRdb to the early 2020s). With regard to the full study: AZD1222 recipients whose second dose came at about 4 weeks and those whose second dose came at about 12 weeks were combined into one group, since spike-specific TCR depth and breadth did not differ between the two schedules. TCR sequencing was performed for 233 trial participants, of whom some 200 were given two doses of AZD1222 and around 25 were given two doses of MenACWY control vaccine. Trial participants were enrolled by age into subgroups of 18-55, 56-69 and 70-plus years, and 148, 28 and 57 TCR-sequenced participants, respectively, were included in these subgroups. What the study reported, not specific to this receptor: Vaccine-associated CD4 TCRs spanned the whole spike protein, with dominant responses in regions 160-218 and 743-854. Conclusions about previously exposed vaccinees are limited because only a handful of AZD1222 recipients were SARS-CoV-2 seropositive at baseline. The 56-69-year group was small, and its depth increase did not reach significance, likely because of low power. Participants were mostly white British, with more females than males. The authors suggested clonal diversity may have been underestimated. Epitopes outside the regions mutated in the B.1.351 and B.1.1.7 variants were reportedly recognized by nearly half of the unique spike-specific TCRs. Because no day 14 peak-response samples were available, the repertoires could be characterized only after the peak T cell response. After two AZD1222 doses, spike-specific TCR breadth and depth were significantly higher than at day 0 and than in MenACWY recipients.

The CDR3 regions of human TCRbeta chains were analyzed by immunosequencing. In the authors' own workflow: Repertoire TCRs were matched against a reference library of SARS-CoV-2-specific TCRs generated with the MIRA antigen-specificity platform. Breadth was defined as the fraction of unique TCRs that were SARS-CoV-2-associated, and depth was defined as the fraction of total T cells that were SARS-CoV-2-associated. Using the MIRA data, each spike-specific TCR was assigned both to the spike region to which the TCR was reactive and to a CD4 or CD8 class. Log10-transformed breadth and depth values were compared by one-way ANOVA with Sidak's multiple comparisons tests. This is the immuneACCESS table as TCRdb keeps it, with only in-frame sequences that have V and J called. A part of the clones is gone; compared with another copy, unresolved V genes explain less than half, and the rest is unexplained. The V and J calls and clone size were taken over from that table, and D and trimming were inferred from the DNA. This sample lists 150,000 to 200,000 clones; 85% to 95% were detected once. Over 0.7% of the sample lies in the top ten.

From cysteine to phenylalanine, the CDR3 is 13 amino acids long. The DNA shown is the 39-base CDR3, in frame from base 1. At the junction V is shortened by 3 bases and J by 2 bases, with 8 bases in between. The time point label here, explained by the study, means: baseline before first vaccination. The vaccinee samples were drawn from two UK trials, COV001 and COV002, one of which was a single-blind randomized controlled phase 2/3 trial testing AZD1222 (ChAdOx1 nCoV-19) in healthy adults. Trial participant PBMC samples were collected at day 0 and day 28 after the second dose for TCRbeta chain sequencing. A remark on this clone: The clone's antigen remains unknown. There are no base qualities to consult, and no much larger clone falls within one base. Other DNA sequences in this sample translate to the same CDR3.

The chain links TRBV12-3 or TRBV12-4 with TRBJ2-7; too little of a D gene remains to name it. This receptor was identified in an adult in good health. This specimen consisted of peripheral blood, obtained on day 0 of AZD1222 vaccination. The DNA sequence is given as TGTGCCAGCAGTTTCTCCAGGACCTACGAGCAGTACTTC. Protein translation: CASSFSRTYEQYF.